Below, 21 T cell receptor beta chains from the same sample are listed, as sequenced in a study of T cell responses to AZD1222 COVID-19 vaccine. Only in-frame clones appear in the TCRdb table, and some are missing; sequencing was by immunoSEQ multiplex PCR. Among around 150,000 clones listed, about nine tenths were seen once. The sample consisted of peripheral blood, taken on day 0 of AZD1222 vaccination. These receptors were obtained from an adult in good health.

This clone was seen just once. The CDR3 coding sequence is TGTGCCAGCAGCTCCCTAGAGGGGGGCCTATACGGCGAGCAGTACTTC. Translation gives CASSSLEGGLYGEQYF. The V and J genes are TRBV11-2 and TRBJ2-7; D could derive from TRBD1 or TRBD2 (6 bases each). The CDR3 length is 16 residues. Trimming shortened V by 4 bases and J by 6 bases, and 22 bases separated the two germline ends. Germline-derived CDR1 and CDR2 are SGHAT and FQNNGV.

The CDR3 loop is CASQRDPNEKLFF. DNA of the CDR3: TGTGCCAGCCAAAGGGACCCGAATGAAAAACTGTTTTTT. The chain uses TRBV7-2 and TRBJ1-4; the D gene is possibly TRBD1 (5 bases). The V gene lost 8 bases and the J gene lost 5 bases, with 12 bases spanning the gap. CDR3 length: 13 residues. Germline V gene sequence: CDR1 SGHTA, CDR2 FQGNSA.

The rearrangement links TRBV5-1 to TRBJ1-1; D is ambiguous. There are 14 residues in the CDR3. V dropped 0 bases and J dropped 2 bases, with 8 bases sitting between them. The germline CDR1 and CDR2 sequences are SGHRS and YFSETQ. The CDR3 sequence: CASSLEQTNTEAFF. CDR3 DNA sequence: TGCGCCAGCAGCTTGGAACAGACCAACACTGAAGCTTTCTTT. Full variable domain (outside the CDR3, taken from reference TRBV5-1 and TRBJ1-1): KAGVTQTPRYLIKTRGQQVTLSCSPISGHRSVSWYQQTPGQGLQFLFEYFSETQRNKGNFPGRFSGRQFSNSRSEMNVSTLELGDSALYLCASSLEQTNTEAFFGQGTRLTVV.

The V call is TRBV24-1, the J call TRBJ2-1; the match to TRBD2 covers 14 bases. V gave up 3 bases and J gave up 10 bases; unmatched junction bases: 16. This CDR3 comprises 19 residues. CDR1 KGHDR and CDR2 SFDVKD come from the germline V gene. The CDR3 DNA reads TGTGCCACCAGTGATCCCTCTTTCTCACCGGGACTAGCGGGAGTCGAGCAGTTCTTC. Translation gives CATSDPSFSPGLAGVEQFF.

The chain joins TRBV19 to TRBJ2-1; D is undetermined. The CDR3 covers 14 residues. The germline CDR1 and CDR2 sequences are LNHDA and SQIVND (reference sequence). V lost 5 bases and J lost 9, with 17 bases in between. CDR3: CASSSPLLGGEQFF. In DNA, the CDR3 is TGTGCCAGTAGTTCACCACTACTTGGTGGTGAGCAGTTCTTC. Looking up the rest from reference TRBV19 and TRBJ2-1 gives the full variable domain: DGGITQSPKYLFRKEGQNVTLSCEQNLNHDAMYWYRQDPGQGLRLIYYSQIVNDFQKGDIAEGYSVSREKKESFPLTVTSAQKNPTAFYLCASSSPLLGGEQFFGPGTRLTVL.

This clone has just a few counts. The chain is built from TRBV7-9 and TRBJ1-6; unclear D gene. Trimming left V 3 bases short and J 0 bases short, with 3 bases between. Germline assignment: CDR1 SEHNR and CDR2 FQNEAQ (reference sequence). This CDR3 is 14 amino acids long. The CDR3 here is CASSFDSYNSPLHF. In DNA form, the CDR3 reads TGTGCCAGCAGCTTTGACTCCTATAATTCACCCCTCCACTTT.

Turning to this clone: At one of its ends the junction is not consistent with the germline gene, which may arise from a read error. V usage is TRBV18 and J usage is TRBJ2-7; D is ambiguous. Germline V gene data show CDR1 as KGHSH and CDR2 as LQKENI. The CDR3 covers 14 residues. For the CDR3, the DNA is TGTGCCAGTTCACCATTAAAGGCCTCCTACGAGCAGTACTTC. Amino acids: CASSPLKASYEQYF.

The V call is TRBV2, the J call TRBJ1-6, with unresolved D. Trimming stripped 5 bases from V and 7 bases from J, with 18 bases between. The CDR3 length is 16 residues. Germline loops: CDR1 SNHLY, CDR2 FYNNEI. This CDR3 reads CASSNQLAVPNSPLHF. CDR3 in DNA: TGTGCCAGCAGTAACCAGTTGGCGGTACCGAATTCACCCCTCCACTTT.

With regard to this clone: Since the CDR3 does not end with the conserved phenylalanine or tryptophan, this likely comes from a read error. No DNA is shown, since the ends of the CDR3 on it are uncertain; the CDR3 is the one TCRdb lists. The rearrangement links TRBV20-1 to TRBJ1-2. Counting both end residues, the CDR3 totals 11 amino acids. Germline-derived CDR1 and CDR2 are DFQATT and SNEGSKA (reference sequence). The CDR3 protein is CSANHQGMGTV.

The chain recombines TRBV27 with TRBJ1-6; 7 nucleotides align to TRBD1. Germline assignment: CDR1 MNHEY and CDR2 SMNVEV (reference sequence). The CDR3 runs to 15 residues. V shed 7 bases and J 6 bases; nucleotides not matched to a gene: 9. Here the CDR3 DNA reads TGTGCCAGCAAAAAAGACAGGGAAGCTAATTCACCCCTCCACTTT. Its translation: CASKKDREANSPLHF.

This chain uses TRBV5-1 with TRBJ2-5; 9 bases agree with TRBD1. V lost 5 bases to trimming and J lost 1 base; unmatched junction nucleotides: 3. Germline V gives CDR1 SGHRS, CDR2 YFSETQ. The CDR3 is made up of 14 amino acids. CDR3 DNA: TGCGCCAGCAGGACAGGGGGAGTCCAAGAGACCCAGTACTTC. Residues: CASRTGGVQETQYF.

This chain links TRBV29-1 with TRBJ1-2; TRBD1 is a possible D gene (5 bases). Per germline, CDR1 SQVTM and CDR2 ANQGSEA. The CDR3 has 14 amino acids. Deletions cut 4 bases from V and 4 bases from J, with 16 bases between. CDR3: CSVVRDPGTYGYTF. The CDR3 bases are TGCAGCGTTGTCCGGGACCCAGGGACCTATGGCTACACCTTC. Full variable domain (rest looked up from reference TRBV29-1 and TRBJ1-2): SAVISQKPSRDICQRGTSLTIQCQVDSQVTMMFWYRQQPGQSLTLIATANQGSEATYESGFVIDKFPISRPNLTFSTLTVSNMSPEDSSIYLCSVVRDPGTYGYTFGSGTRLTVV.

This CDR3 reads CASSISGTHEKLFF. Here the CDR3 DNA reads TGTGCCAGTAGTATTTCCGGGACCCATGAAAAACTGTTTTTT. The chain recombines TRBV19 with TRBJ1-4, with a possible D match to TRBD1 (5 bases). CDR1 is LNHDA, CDR2 SQIVND, per germline (reference sequence). V dropped 3 bases and J dropped 6 bases, with 11 bases sitting between them. The CDR3 length is 14 residues. Based on the CDR3 plus reference TRBV19 and TRBJ1-4, the full variable domain is DGGITQSPKYLFRKEGQNVTLSCEQNLNHDAMYWYRQDPGQGLRLIYYSQIVNDFQKGDIAEGYSVSREKKESFPLTVTSAQKNPTAFYLCASSISGTHEKLFFGSGTQLSVL.

The gene calls are TRBV27 and TRBJ2-1, with 10 bases identical to TRBD1. In germline, CDR1 is MNHEY, CDR2 SMNVEV (reference sequence). The V segment lost 6 bases and the J segment 7 bases; nucleotides outside the gene matches: 9. There are 15 residues in the CDR3. This CDR3 is CASSRTDRGKNEQFF. CDR3 DNA: TGTGCCAGCAGCCGCACGGACAGGGGGAAGAATGAGCAGTTCTTC.

The chain employs TRBV14 and TRBJ2-3, with D unresolved. Trimming stripped 1 base from V and 2 bases from J, with 10 bases between. The CDR3 has 15 amino acids. Germline loops: CDR1 SGHDN, CDR2 FVKESK. CDR3 region: CASSQGTQYTDTQYF. CDR3 bases: TGTGCCAGCAGCCAAGGAACGCAGTACACAGATACGCAGTATTTT.

The rearrangement uses TRBV6-5 and TRBJ2-1, with D possibly being TRBD2 (5 bases). Germline values: CDR1 MNHEY, CDR2 SVGAGI. V dropped 6 bases and J dropped 4 bases, with 13 bases sitting between them. The CDR3 has 14 residues. As DNA, the CDR3 is TGTGCCAGCAGGTACAGCGGAGCATACAATGAGCAGTTCTTC. Translation: CASRYSGAYNEQFF.

The chain is built from TRBV5-1 and TRBJ1-4; 10 nucleotides align to TRBD1. The germline CDR1 and CDR2 sequences are SGHRS and YFSETQ. The CDR3 runs to 15 residues. Trimming removed 4 bases from V and 8 bases from J; junction bases left unmatched: 8. The CDR3 protein is CASSLPGTGDEKLFF. In nucleotides, the CDR3 is TGCGCCAGCAGCCTCCCAGGGACAGGGGACGAAAAACTGTTTTTT.

V gene TRBV16 combines with J gene TRBJ2-7; the match to TRBD2 covers 8 bases. This CDR3 comprises 14 residues. V dropped 2 bases and J dropped 4; count of bases not matched to a gene: 4. The germline V gene encodes CDR1 KGHSY and CDR2 FQNENV. The CDR3 nucleotides are TGTGCCAGCAGCCAAGTAGCGGGATCGTACGAGCAGTACTTC. Protein sequence: CASSQVAGSYEQYF.

This sequence joins TRBV19 and TRBJ1-5; D is unclear. CDR1 LNHDA and CDR2 SQIVND come from the germline V gene (reference sequence). The CDR3 is 17 amino acids. V lost 9 bases to trimming and J lost 0 bases, with 21 bases between them. This CDR3 is CASRSLPGSYSNQPQHF. CDR3 DNA sequence: TGTGCCAGCCGATCCTTACCCGGTTCCTATAGCAATCAGCCCCAGCATTTT.

This chain uses TRBV7-9 with TRBJ1-4; 8 bases map to TRBD1. CDR1 is SEHNR and CDR2 is FQNEAQ in the germline V gene (reference sequence). The trim removed 4 bases at V and 8 bases at J, leaving 6 bases unmatched. The CDR3 is 14 amino acids. CDR3 nucleotide sequence: TGTGCCAGCAGCTCACAGGGGGGGCGCGAAAAACTGTTTTTT. Protein product: CASSSQGGREKLFF.

V is TRBV4-2 and J is TRBJ2-7; D is perhaps TRBD1 (6 bases). The CDR3 extends over 15 amino acids. V gave up 0 bases and J gave up 5 bases, with 14 bases separating them. Looked up from germline, CDR1 is LGHNA and CDR2 is YNFKEQ. The CDR3 DNA reads TGTGCCAGCAGCCAAGAACTGAGACAGGCGGACGAGCAGTACTTC. It translates to CASSQELRQADEQYF.